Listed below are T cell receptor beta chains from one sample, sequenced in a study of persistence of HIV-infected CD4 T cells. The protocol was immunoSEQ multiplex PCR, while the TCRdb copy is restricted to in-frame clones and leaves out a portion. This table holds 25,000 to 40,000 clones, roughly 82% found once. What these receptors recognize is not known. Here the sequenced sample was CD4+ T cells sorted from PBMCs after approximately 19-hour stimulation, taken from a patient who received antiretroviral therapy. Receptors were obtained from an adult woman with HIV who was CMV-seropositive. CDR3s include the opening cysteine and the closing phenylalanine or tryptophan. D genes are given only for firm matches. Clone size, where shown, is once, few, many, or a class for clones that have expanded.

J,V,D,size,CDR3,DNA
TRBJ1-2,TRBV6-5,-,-,CASSSTPGTLGYTF,TGTGCCAGCAGTTCGACTCCCGGGACTTTAGGCTACACCTTC
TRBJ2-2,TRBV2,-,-,CASSVRVTVELFF,TGTGCCAGCAGTGTCCGGGTAACGGTGGAGCTGTTTTTT
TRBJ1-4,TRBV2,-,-,CASSLSREKLFF,TGTGCCAGCAGCTTGTCGCGAGAAAAACTGTTTTTT
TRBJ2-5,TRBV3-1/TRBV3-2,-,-,CASSQNRARATQYF,TGTGCCAGCAGCCAAAACCGGGCCCGCGCGACCCAGTACTTC
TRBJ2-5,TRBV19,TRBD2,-,CASSIGGSTSGQETQYF,TGTGCCAGTAGTATCGGAGGCTCGACTAGCGGACAAGAGACCCAGTACTTC
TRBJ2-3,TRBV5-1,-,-,CASSPGTPPDTQYF,TGCGCCAGCAGCCCCGGGACCCCCCCAGATACGCAGTATTTT
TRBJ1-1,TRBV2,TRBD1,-,CASSETGGTRAFF,TGTGCCAGCAGTGAGACAGGGGGAACGCGTGCTTTCTTT
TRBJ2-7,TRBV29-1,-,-,CSVARGTYERYF,-
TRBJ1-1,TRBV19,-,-,CASSILGSPVNGAFF,TGTGCCAGTAGTATTCTGGGTAGCCCTGTTAACGGAGCTTTCTTT
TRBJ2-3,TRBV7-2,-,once,CASSLADTQYF,TGTGCCAGCAGCTTAGCAGATACGCAGTATTTT
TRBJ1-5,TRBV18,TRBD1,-,CASSPGQGGPGQPQHF,TGTGCCAGCTCACCAGGCCAGGGGGGTCCGGGTCAGCCCCAGCATTTT
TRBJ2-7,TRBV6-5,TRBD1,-,CASRQGTPYEQYF,TGTGCCAGCAGACAGGGGACCCCCTACGAGCAGTACTTC
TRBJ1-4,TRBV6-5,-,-,CASSYSPGRHEKLFF,TGTGCCAGCAGTTACTCGCCGGGACGACATGAAAAACTGTTTTTT
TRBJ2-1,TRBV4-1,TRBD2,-,CASSQATSGGIYNEQFF,TGCGCCAGCAGCCAAGCCACTAGCGGGGGGATATACAATGAGCAGTTCTTC
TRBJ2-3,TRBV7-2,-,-,CASSLERGRTDTQYF,TGTGCCAGCAGCTTAGAAAGGGGACGGACAGATACGCAGTATTTT
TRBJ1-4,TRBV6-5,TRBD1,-,CASSTGGTNEKLFF,TGTGCCAGCAGTACAGGGGGAACTAATGAAAAACTGTTTTTT
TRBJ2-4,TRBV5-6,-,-,CASSLESGLAKNIQYF,TGTGCCAGCAGCTTGGAATCCGGGTTAGCCAAAAACATTCAGTACTTC
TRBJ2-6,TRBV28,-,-,CASSLISSGANVLTF,TGTGCCAGCAGTTTAATAAGCTCTGGGGCCAACGTCCTGACTTTC
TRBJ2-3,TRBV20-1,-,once,CSARDTDTQYF,TGCAGTGCTAGGGACACAGATACGCAGTATTTT
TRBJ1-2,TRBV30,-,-,CAWSVGGRRGYTF,TGTGCCTGGAGTGTGGGAGGGCGTCGAGGCTACACCTTC
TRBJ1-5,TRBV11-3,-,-,CASRLGFLSWDNQPQHF,TGTGCCAGCAGATTAGGCTTCCTATCTTGGGACAATCAGCCCCAGCATTTT
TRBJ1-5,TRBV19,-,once,CASSIDRGGNQPQHF,TGTGCCAGTAGTATCGACCGTGGCGGCAATCAGCCCCAGCATTTT
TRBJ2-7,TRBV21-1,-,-,CASSPRAGAYEQYF,TGTGCCAGCAGCCCTCGGGCAGGGGCCTACGAGCAGTACTTC
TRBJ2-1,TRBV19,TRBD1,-,CASSPTRGRQGRSSYNEQFF,TGTGCCAGTAGTCCTACCCGAGGGAGACAGGGACGGAGCTCCTACAATGAGCAGTTCTTC
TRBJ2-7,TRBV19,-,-,CASRTRTEDEQYF,TGTGCCAGTAGAACTCGGACAGAAGACGAGCAGTACTTC
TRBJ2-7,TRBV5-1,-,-,CASSLEGRGGYEQYF,TGCGCCAGCAGCTTGGAGGGCAGGGGCGGCTACGAGCAGTACTTC
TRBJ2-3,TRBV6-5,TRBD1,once,CASIGGDRGTDTQYF,TGTGCCAGCATAGGTGGGGACAGGGGCACAGATACGCAGTATTTT
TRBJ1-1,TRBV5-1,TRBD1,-,CASSSAGQGAVGTEAFF,TGCGCCAGCAGCTCAGCCGGACAGGGGGCGGTTGGCACTGAAGCTTTCTTT
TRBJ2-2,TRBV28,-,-,CASGGAGNTGELFF,TGTGCCAGCGGGGGAGCAGGGAACACCGGGGAGCTGTTTTTT
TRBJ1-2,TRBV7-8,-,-,CASSSSPEGGYTF,TGTGCCAGCAGCTCTTCCCCCGAGGGTGGCTACACCTTC
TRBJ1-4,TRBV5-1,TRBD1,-,CASSPNRGTVEKLFF,TGCGCCAGCAGTCCGAACAGGGGGACGGTGGAAAAACTGTTTTTT
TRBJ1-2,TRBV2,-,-,CAGEESLDYGYTF,TGTGCCGGCGAGGAGTCCCTAGACTATGGCTACACCTTC
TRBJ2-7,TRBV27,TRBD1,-,CASGRTGIYEQYF,TGTGCCAGCGGTAGGACAGGGATATACGAGCAGTACTTC
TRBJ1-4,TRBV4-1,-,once,CASSQISMTGSNEKLFF,TGCGCCAGCAGCCAAATTTCGATGACTGGGAGCAATGAAAAACTGTTTTTT
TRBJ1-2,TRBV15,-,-,CATSRDPSNYGYTF,TGTGCCACCAGCAGAGATCCCTCTAACTATGGCTACACCTTC
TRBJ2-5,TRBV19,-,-,CASSIGHGSQETQYF,TGTGCCAGTAGTATAGGTCACGGGTCCCAAGAGACCCAGTACTTC
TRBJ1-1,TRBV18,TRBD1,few,CASSQSKTGTEAFF,TGTGCCAGCTCACAATCCAAGACAGGGACTGAAGCTTTCTTT
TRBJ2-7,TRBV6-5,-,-,CASSSLDRSHYEQYF,TGTGCCAGCAGTTCCCTAGACAGGTCGCACTACGAGCAGTACTTC
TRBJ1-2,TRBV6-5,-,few,CASSYQAGAGYGYTF,TGTGCCAGCAGTTACCAGGCAGGGGCCGGCTATGGCTACACCTTC
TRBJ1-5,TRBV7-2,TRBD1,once,CASSSREGGRGQPQHF,TGTGCCAGCAGCTCCCGGGAAGGGGGCAGGGGGCAGCCCCAGCATTTT
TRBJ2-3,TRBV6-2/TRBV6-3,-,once,CASSDHYPLQGMF,TGTGCCAGCAGTGACCACTACCCGCTACAGGGAATGTTC
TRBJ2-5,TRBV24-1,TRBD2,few,CATSSSGRTAETQYF,TGTGCCACATCCAGTAGCGGGAGGACGGCGGAGACCCAGTACTTC
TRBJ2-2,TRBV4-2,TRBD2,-,CASSQGGGLNTGELFF,TGTGCCAGCAGCCAAGGCGGGGGTTTGAACACCGGGGAGCTGTTTTTT
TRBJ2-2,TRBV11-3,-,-,CASSPDSAGRELFF,TGTGCCAGCAGCCCGGACAGCGCGGGGCGGGAGCTGTTTTTT
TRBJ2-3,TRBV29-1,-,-,CSVGLGISSSTDTQYF,TGCAGCGTAGGTTTGGGCATTTCCTCGAGCACAGATACGCAGTATTTT
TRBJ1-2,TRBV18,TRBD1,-,CASSPDRGGFGYTF,TGTGCCAGCTCACCAGACAGGGGAGGATTTGGCTACACCTTC
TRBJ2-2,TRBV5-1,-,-,CASSLDRSGNTGELFF,TGCGCCAGCAGCTTGGATAGGAGCGGGAACACCGGGGAGCTGTTTTTT
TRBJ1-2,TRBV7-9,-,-,CASSLAQGLGYGYTF,TGTGCCAGCAGCTTAGCGCAGGGCCTGGGCTATGGCTACACCTTT